The T cell receptor beta chain described here comes from a study of Ad26.COV2.S vaccination and SARS-CoV-2 variants. Remarks on this clone: Its target is not known. This sample also contains other DNA sequences that code for the same CDR3.

Produced via immunoSEQ multiplex PCR; TCRdb's table is partial and in-frame only. The sample lists 300,000 to 400,000 clones, about 90% occurring once. Points from the study as a whole: After vaccination, reports described spike-specific CD8+ and CD4+ T cell responses as showing substantial breadth. Vaccine recipients and placebo recipients showed similar non-spike TCR breadth. Overall T cell responses may have been underestimated by the analyses of TCR breadth and depth. Recipients given vaccine exceeded placebo recipients in spike-specific TCR breadth.

The CDR3 has 14 residues. Trimming took 2 bases from V and 4 from J, leaving 9 bases between them. Germline V gives CDR1 MNHNS, CDR2 SASEGT. This receptor was identified in a human donor who had recovered from COVID-19. The input for sequencing was peripheral blood, taken after recovery from COVID-19. V usage is TRBV6-1 and J usage is TRBJ1-5; D may be TRBD1 (5 bases). The CDR3 protein is CASSESGGNQPQHF. For the CDR3, the DNA is TGTGCCAGCAGTGAATCGGGGGGTAATCAGCCCCAGCATTTT.